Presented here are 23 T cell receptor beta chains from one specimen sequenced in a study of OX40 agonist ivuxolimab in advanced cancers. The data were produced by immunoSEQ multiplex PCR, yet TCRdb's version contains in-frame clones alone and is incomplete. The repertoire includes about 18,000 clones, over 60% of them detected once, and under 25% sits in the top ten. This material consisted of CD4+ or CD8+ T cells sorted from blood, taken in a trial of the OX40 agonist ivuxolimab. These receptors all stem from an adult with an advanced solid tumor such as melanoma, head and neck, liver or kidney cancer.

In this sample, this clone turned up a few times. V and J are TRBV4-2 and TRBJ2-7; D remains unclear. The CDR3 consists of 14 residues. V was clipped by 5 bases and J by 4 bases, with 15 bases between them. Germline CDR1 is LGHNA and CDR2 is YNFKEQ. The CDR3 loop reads CASSYATGVYEQYF. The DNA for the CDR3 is TGTGCCAGCAGCTATGCGACGGGCGTATACGAGCAGTACTTC.

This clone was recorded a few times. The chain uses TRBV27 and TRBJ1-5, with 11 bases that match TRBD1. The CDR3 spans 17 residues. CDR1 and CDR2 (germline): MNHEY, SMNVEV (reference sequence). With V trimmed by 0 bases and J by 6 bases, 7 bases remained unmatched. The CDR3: CASSLSRTGGSSQPQHF. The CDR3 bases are TGTGCCAGCAGTTTATCGAGGACAGGGGGCAGTAGTCAGCCCCAGCATTTT.

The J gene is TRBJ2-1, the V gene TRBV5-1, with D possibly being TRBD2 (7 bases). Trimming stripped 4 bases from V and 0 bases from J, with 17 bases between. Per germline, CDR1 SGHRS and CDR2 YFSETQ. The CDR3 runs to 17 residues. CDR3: CASSPRSGTSSYNEQFF. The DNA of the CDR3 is TGCGCCAGCAGCCCAAGAAGCGGGACATCCTCCTACAATGAGCAGTTCTTC. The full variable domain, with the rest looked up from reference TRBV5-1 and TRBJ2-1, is KAGVTQTPRYLIKTRGQQVTLSCSPISGHRSVSWYQQTPGQGLQFLFEYFSETQRNKGNFPGRFSGRQFSNSRSEMNVSTLELGDSALYLCASSPRSGTSSYNEQFFGPGTRLTVL.

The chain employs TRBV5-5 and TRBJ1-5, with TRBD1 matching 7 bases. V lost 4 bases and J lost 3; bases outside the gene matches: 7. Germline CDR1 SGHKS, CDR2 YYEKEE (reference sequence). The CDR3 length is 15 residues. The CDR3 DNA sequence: TGTGCCAGCAGCCCCTATGACAGGGACAATCAGCCCCAGCATTTT. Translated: CASSPYDRDNQPQHF.

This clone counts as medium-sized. For the CDR3, the DNA is TGTGCCAGCAGCTCCGAAGGGGAGCCGGGGAGAGAGACCCAGTACTTC. This sequence encodes CASSSEGEPGRETQYF. V usage is TRBV7-9 and J usage is TRBJ2-5; D possibly matches TRBD1 or TRBD2 (5 bases each). Germline lookup yields CDR1 SEHNR and CDR2 FQNEAQ (reference sequence). V shed 4 bases and J shed 4 bases, with 19 bases lying between them. The CDR3 sequence is 16 residues long.

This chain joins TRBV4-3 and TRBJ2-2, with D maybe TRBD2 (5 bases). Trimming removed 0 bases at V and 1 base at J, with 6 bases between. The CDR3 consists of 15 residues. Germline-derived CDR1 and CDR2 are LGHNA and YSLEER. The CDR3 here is CASSQERGNTGELFF. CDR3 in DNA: TGCGCCAGCAGCCAAGAACGGGGGAACACCGGGGAGCTGTTTTTT.

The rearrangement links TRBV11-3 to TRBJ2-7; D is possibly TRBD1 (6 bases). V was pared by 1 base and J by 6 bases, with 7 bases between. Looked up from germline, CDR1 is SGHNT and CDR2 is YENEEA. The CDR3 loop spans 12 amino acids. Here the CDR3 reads CASSLGGGEQYF. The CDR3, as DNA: TGTGCCAGCAGCTTAGGAGGGGGCGAGCAGTACTTC. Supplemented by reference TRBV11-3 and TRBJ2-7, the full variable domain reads EAGVVQSPRYKIIEKKQPVAFWCNPISGHNTLYWYLQNLGQGPELLIRYENEEAVDDSQLPKDRFSAERLKGVDSTLKIQPAELGDSAVYLCASSLGGGEQYFGPGTRLTVT.

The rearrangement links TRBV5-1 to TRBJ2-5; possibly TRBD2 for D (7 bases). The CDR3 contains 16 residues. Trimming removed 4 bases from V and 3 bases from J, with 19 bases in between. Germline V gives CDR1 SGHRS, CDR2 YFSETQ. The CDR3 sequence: CASSHGRGLAEETQYF. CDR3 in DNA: TGCGCCAGCAGCCACGGGCGGGGGCTAGCGGAAGAGACCCAGTACTTC.

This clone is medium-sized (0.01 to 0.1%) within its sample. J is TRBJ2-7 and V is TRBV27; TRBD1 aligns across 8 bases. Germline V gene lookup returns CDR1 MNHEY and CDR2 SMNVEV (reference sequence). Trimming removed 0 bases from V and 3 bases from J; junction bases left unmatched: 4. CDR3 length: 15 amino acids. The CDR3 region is CASSLSVGQGYEQYF. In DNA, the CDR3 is TGTGCCAGCAGTTTATCCGTAGGACAGGGCTACGAGCAGTACTTC.

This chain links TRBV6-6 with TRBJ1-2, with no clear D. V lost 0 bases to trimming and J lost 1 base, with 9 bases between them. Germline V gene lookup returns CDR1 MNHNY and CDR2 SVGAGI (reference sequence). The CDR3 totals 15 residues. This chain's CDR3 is CASSYSTTNNYGYTF. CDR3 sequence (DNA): TGTGCCAGCAGTTACTCTACGACGAATAACTATGGCTACACCTTC.

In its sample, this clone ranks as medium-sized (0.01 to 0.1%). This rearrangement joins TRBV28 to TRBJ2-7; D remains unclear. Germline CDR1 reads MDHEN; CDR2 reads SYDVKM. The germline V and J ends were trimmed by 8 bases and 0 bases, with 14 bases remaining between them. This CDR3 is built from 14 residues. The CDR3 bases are TGTGCCAGCGGTGGTGCCTCGCGCTCCTACGAGCAGTACTTC. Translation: CASGGASRSYEQYF.

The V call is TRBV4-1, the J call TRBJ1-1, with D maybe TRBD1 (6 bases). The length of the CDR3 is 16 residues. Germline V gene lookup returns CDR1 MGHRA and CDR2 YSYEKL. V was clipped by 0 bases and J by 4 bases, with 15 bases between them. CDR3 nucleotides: TGCGCCAGCAGCCAAGATTTCCCACAGGGAAGCACTGAAGCTTTCTTT. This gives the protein CASSQDFPQGSTEAFF.

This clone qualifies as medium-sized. In nucleotides, the CDR3 is TGCAGCGTTGAAGAACCGTCTCCCGGAGCAGAGACCCAGTACTTC. It translates to CSVEEPSPGAETQYF. The chain carries TRBV29-1 and TRBJ2-5; D unresolved. Trimming took 0 bases from V and 4 from J, leaving 15 bases between them. CDR1 and CDR2 from the germline V gene are SQVTM and ANQGSEA. This CDR3 region has 15 residues. The full variable domain, rest sourced from reference TRBV29-1 and TRBJ2-5, is SAVISQKPSRDICQRGTSLTIQCQVDSQVTMMFWYRQQPGQSLTLIATANQGSEATYESGFVIDKFPISRPNLTFSTLTVSNMSPEDSSIYLCSVEEPSPGAETQYFGPGTRLLVL.

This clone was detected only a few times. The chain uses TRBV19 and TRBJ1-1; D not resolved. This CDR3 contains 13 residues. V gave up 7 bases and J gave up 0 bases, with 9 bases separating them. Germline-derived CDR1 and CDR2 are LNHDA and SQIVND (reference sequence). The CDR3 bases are TGTGCCAGTAACTCTGTCATGAACACTGAAGCTTTCTTT. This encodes CASNSVMNTEAFF. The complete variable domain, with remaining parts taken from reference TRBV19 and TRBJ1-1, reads DGGITQSPKYLFRKEGQNVTLSCEQNLNHDAMYWYRQDPGQGLRLIYYSQIVNDFQKGDIAEGYSVSREKKESFPLTVTSAQKNPTAFYLCASNSVMNTEAFFGQGTRLTVV.

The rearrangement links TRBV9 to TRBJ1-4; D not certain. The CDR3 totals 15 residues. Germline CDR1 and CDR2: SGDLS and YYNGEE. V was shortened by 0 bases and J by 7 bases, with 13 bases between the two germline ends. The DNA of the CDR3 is TGTGCCAGCAGCGTAGGTCCCGCGGATCGTGAAAAACTGTTTTTT. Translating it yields CASSVGPADREKLFF.

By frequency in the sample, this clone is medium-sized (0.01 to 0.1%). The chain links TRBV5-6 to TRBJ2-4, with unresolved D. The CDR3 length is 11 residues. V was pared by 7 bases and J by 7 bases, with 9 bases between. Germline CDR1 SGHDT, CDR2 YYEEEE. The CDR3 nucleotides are TGTGCCAGCGGTGAAGGTAACATTCAGTACTTC. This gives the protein CASGEGNIQYF.

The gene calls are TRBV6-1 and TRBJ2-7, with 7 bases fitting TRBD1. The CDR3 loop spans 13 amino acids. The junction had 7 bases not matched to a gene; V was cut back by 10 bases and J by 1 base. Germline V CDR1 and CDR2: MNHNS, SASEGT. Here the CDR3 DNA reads TGTGCCACCGCGCAGGGGGAATCCTACGAGCAGTACTTC. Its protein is CATAQGESYEQYF.

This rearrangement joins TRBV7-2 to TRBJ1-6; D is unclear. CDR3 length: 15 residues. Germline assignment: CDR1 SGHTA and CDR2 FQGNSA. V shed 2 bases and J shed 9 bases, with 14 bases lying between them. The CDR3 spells CASSLSGSTGSPLHF. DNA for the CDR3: TGTGCCAGCAGCTTATCTGGCTCCACTGGTTCACCCCTCCACTTT.

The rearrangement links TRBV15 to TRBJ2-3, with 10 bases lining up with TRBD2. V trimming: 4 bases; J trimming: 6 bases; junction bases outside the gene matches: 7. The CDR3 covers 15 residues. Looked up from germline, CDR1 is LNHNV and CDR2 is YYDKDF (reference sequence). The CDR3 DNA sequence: TGTGCCACCAGCAACCCTAGCGGGAGTAGGGATACGCAGTATTTT. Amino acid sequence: CATSNPSGSRDTQYF.

The CDR3 nucleotides are TGCGCCAGCAGCCAAGGGCCGGGAGCCGACGAGCAGTACTTC. This gives the protein CASSQGPGADEQYF. The chain couples TRBV4-3 to TRBJ2-7, with a possible D match to TRBD2 (6 bases). Germline V gene lookup returns CDR1 LGHNA and CDR2 YSLEER. V lost 1 base to trimming and J lost 5 bases, with 12 bases between them. The CDR3 spans 14 residues.

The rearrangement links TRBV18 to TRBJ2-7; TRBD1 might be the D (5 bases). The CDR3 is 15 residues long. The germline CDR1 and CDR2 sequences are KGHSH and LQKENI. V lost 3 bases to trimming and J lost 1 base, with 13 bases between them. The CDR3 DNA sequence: TGTGCCAGCTCACCTTCCAAGACAGAGTCCTACGAGCAGTACTTC. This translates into CASSPSKTESYEQYF.

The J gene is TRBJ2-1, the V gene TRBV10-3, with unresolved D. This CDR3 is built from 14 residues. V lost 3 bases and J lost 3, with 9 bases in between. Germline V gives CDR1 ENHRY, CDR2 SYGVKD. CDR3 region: CAISDGQSYNEQFF. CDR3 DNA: TGTGCCATCAGTGATGGGCAGAGCTACAATGAGCAGTTCTTC.

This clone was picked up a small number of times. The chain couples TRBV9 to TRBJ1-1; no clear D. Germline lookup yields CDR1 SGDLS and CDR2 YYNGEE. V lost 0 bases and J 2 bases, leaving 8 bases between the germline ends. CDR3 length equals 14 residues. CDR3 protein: CASSVADRNTEAFF. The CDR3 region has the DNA TGTGCCAGCAGCGTAGCTGATCGCAACACTGAAGCTTTCTTT.